This TCR beta chain stems from a study of shared clonotypes between healthy human individuals. About the study: Three CD4 naive, three CD4 memory, two CD8 naive and one CD8 memory plate were used per donor. General observations from the study: Clonotype sharing among donors was expected to depend on sequencing depth.

Naivety among CD8 cells was defined by CD45RO negativity and positive CCR7 selection, thereby excluding terminally differentiated effector memory CD45RA+ cells. The CDR3 extends over 14 amino acids. CDR1 and CDR2 from the germline V gene are SGHAT and FQNNGV. V lost 5 bases to trimming and J lost 5 bases, with 15 bases between them. As for this clone: Its cognate antigen is unknown.

Each cell subset's genomic DNA was divided evenly among several immunoSEQ plates. How the authors handled the data: In the immunoSEQ data, sequences were junction-only and lacked quality scores, so filtering differed. Produced via immunoSEQ multiplex PCR; TCRdb's table is partial and in-frame only. V and J calls and clone size follow that table, whereas D and trimming were derived from the DNA. The sample holds millions of clones, about 93% seen once. The rearrangement joins TRBV11-2 to TRBJ2-5; a weak D match, TRBD2 (5 bases). Material for sequencing was naive CD8+ T cells from PBMCs. The TCR sequence derives from a man aged 18 to 35 in good health. Some clones in this sample may be carry-over from other donors' samples. The CDR3 region is CASSPGTRSETQYF. In DNA form, the CDR3 reads TGTGCCAGCAGCCCCGGAACTAGGTCGGAGACCCAGTACTTC.